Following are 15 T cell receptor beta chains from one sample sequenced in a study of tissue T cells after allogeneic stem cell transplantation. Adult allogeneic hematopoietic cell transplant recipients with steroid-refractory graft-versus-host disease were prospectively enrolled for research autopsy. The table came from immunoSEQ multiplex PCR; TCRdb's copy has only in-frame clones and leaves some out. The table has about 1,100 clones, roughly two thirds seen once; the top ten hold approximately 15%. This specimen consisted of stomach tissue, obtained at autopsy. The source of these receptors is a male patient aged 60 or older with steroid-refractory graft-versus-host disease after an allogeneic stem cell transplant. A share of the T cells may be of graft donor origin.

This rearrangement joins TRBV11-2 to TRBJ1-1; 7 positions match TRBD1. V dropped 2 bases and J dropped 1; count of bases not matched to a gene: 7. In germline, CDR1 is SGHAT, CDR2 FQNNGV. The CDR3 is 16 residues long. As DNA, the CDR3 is TGTGCCAGCAGCTTACGTCAGGGGGGGCCGAACACTGAAGCTTTCTTT. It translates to CASSLRQGGPNTEAFF.

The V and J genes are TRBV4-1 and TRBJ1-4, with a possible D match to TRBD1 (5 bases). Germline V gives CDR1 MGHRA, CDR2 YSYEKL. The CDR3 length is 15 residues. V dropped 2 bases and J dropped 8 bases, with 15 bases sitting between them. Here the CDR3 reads CASSQSGQGPEKLFF. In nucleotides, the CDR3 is TGCGCCAGCAGCCAATCCGGGCAGGGCCCCGAAAAACTGTTTTTT.

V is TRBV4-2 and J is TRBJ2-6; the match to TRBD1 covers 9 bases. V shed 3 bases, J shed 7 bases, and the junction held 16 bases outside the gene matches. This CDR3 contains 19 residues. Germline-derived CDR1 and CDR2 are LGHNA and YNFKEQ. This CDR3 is CASSQEVLQGAVGANVLTF. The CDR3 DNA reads TGTGCCAGCAGCCAGGAGGTCTTACAGGGGGCGGTAGGTGCCAACGTCCTGACTTTC.

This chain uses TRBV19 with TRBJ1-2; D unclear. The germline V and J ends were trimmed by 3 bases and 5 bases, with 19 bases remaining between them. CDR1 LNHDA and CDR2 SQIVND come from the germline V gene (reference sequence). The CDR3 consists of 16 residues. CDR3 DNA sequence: TGTGCCAGTAGTATCACCGTGGGCGACACTAGATATGGCTACACCTTC. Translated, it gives CASSITVGDTRYGYTF.

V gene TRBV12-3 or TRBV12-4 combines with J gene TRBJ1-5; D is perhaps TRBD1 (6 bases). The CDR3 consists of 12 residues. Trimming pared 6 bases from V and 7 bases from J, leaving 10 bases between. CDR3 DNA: TGTGCCAGCAGGGGGGACACGCAGCCCCAGCATTTT. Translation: CASRGDTQPQHF.

CDR3: CASKSASTNEKLFF. CDR3 in DNA: TGTGCCAGTAAATCAGCCTCAACTAATGAAAAACTGTTTTTT. The J gene is TRBJ1-4, the V gene TRBV19; D not resolved. V gave up 7 bases and J gave up 0 bases, with 9 bases separating them. This CDR3 is built from 14 residues. Germline V gives CDR1 LNHDA, CDR2 SQIVND (reference sequence).

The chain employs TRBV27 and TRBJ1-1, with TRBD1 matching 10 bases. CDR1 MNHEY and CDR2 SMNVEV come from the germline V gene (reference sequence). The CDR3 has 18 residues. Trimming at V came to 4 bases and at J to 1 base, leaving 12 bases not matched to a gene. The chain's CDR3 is CASSSRQGARWKNTEAFF. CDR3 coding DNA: TGTGCCAGCAGTTCCCGACAGGGGGCGAGGTGGAAGAACACTGAAGCTTTCTTT.

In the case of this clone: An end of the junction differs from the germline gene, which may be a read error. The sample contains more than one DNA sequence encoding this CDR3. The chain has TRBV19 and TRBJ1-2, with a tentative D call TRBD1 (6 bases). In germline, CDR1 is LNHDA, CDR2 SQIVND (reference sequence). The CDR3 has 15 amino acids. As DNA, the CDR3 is TGTGCCAGTACCCTCGCCGGGACAACTAATTATGGCTACACCTTC. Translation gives CASTLAGTTNYGYTF.

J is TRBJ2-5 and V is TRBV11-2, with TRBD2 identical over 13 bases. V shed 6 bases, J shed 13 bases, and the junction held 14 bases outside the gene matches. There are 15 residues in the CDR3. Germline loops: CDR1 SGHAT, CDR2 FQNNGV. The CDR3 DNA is TGTGCCAGCAGTTTTGCCCCGGGACTAGCGGGGCCTATGTACTTC. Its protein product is CASSFAPGLAGPMYF.

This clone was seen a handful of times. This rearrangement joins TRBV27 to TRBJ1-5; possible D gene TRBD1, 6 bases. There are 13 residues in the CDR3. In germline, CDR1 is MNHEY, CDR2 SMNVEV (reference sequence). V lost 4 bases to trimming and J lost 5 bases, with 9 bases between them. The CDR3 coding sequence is TGTGCCAGCAGTTGGACAGCTGATCAGCCCCAGCATTTT. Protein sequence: CASSWTADQPQHF.

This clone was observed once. CDR3 protein: CASSSTVQETQYF. The CDR3 DNA follows: TGTGCCAGCAGTTCCACCGTCCAAGAGACCCAGTACTTC. The chain employs TRBV6-1 and TRBJ2-5; no clear D. Trimming cost V 5 bases and J 1 base, with 8 bases left between them. The CDR3 sequence is 13 residues long. Germline V lookup: CDR1 MNHNS, CDR2 SASEGT.

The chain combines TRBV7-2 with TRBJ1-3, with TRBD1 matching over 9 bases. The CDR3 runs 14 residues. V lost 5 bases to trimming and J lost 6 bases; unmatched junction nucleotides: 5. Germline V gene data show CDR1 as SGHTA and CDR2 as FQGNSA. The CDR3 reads CASSIGTGSNTIYF. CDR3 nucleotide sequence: TGTGCCAGCAGCATCGGGACAGGGTCAAACACCATATATTTT.

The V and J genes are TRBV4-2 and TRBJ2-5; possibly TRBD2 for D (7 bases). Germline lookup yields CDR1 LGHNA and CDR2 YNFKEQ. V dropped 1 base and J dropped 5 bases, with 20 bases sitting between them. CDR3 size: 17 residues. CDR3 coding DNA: TGTGCCAGCAGCCAAGGCGGCGCGGTGGGGGGGCATGAGACCCAGTACTTC. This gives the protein CASSQGGAVGGHETQYF.

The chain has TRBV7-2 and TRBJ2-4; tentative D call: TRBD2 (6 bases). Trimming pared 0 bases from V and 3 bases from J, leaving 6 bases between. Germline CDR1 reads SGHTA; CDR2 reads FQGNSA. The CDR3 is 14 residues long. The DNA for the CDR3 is TGTGCCAGCAGCTTAGCGGGGGGCAAAAACATTCAGTACTTC. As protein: CASSLAGGKNIQYF.

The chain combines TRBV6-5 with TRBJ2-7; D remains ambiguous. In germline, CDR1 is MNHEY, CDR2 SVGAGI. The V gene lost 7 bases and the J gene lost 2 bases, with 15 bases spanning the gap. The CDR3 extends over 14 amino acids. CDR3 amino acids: CASNSRPTAYEQYF. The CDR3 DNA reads TGTGCCAGCAACTCCCGACCGACGGCCTACGAGCAGTACTTC.